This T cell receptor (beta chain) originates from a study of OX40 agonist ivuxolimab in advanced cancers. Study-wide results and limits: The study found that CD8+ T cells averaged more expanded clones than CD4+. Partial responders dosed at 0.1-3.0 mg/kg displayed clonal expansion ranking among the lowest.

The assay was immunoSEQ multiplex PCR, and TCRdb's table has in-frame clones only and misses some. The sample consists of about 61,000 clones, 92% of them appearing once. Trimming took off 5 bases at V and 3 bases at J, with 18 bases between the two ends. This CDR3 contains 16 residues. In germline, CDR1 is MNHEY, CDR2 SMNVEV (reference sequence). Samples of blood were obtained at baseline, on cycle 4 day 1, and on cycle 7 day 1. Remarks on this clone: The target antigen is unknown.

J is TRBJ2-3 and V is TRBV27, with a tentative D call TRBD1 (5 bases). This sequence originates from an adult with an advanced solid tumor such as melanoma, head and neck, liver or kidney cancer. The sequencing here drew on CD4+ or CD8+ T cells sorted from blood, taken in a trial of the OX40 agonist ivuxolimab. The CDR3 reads CASSPPVQGATDTQYF. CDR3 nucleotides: TGTGCCAGCAGTCCCCCTGTGCAGGGTGCAACAGATACGCAGTATTTT.